This record concerns one TCR beta chain sequence. Its antigen remains unidentified. Both 60 Vbeta primers and 13 Jbeta primers went into the PCR. Clones were read by immunoSEQ multiplex PCR, and TCRdb kept only the in-frame ones, dropping some. The sample includes approximately 150,000 clones, approximately 70% of them seen just once. This sample was included in a study of cytomegalovirus exposure and HLA in healthy donors. The germline V gene encodes CDR1 GTSNPN and CDR2 SVGIG (reference sequence). Trimming took off 5 bases at V and 2 bases at J, with 10 bases between the two ends. The CDR3 loop spans 13 amino acids. Study results and caveats: In a later analysis, TCR beta V- and J-gene trimming was associated with a missense DCLRE1C variant.

The specimen was PBMCs. This chain uses TRBV30 with TRBJ1-3, with D possibly being TRBD1 (6 bases). The sequence came from a young woman in good health and CMV-seropositive. CDR3 in amino acids: CAWDRQAGNTIYF. The DNA of the CDR3 is TGTGCCTGGGATAGACAGGCTGGAAACACCATATATTTT.